This T cell receptor (beta chain) was captured in a study of prognosis after radiotherapy for stage I lung cancer (dated by TCRdb to the early 2020s). About the study as a whole: Fewer than 20 stage I NSCLC patients were enrolled in Nanjing, China, between April 2018 and 2019. Patients with newly diagnosed primary stage I lung tumors numbered over 13, with five others having oligometastatic NSCLC after surgical resection of the primary tumor. All patients were regarded as medically inoperable, because of comorbidities in over 10 patients and refusal of surgery in several patients. The cohort comprised under 15 men and 5 or 6 women with a median age of almost 75 years, ranging from roughly 53 to 84 years. Squamous cell carcinoma histology was identified in roughly seven patients, and adenocarcinoma histology was identified in about 12 patients. SBRT was delivered in 3 to 5 fractions with a biologically effective dose of at least 100 Gy, and image-guided IMRT or VMAT was used for delivery. Concurrent therapy was not administered to any patient alongside SBRT. Distant metastases were developed by four of the 19 patients after SBRT, at a median of roughly 7 months, whereas no significant progression was observed in the other 15 patients. This study profiled peripheral blood TCR beta repertoires from stage I NSCLC patients before and after stereotactic body radiotherapy and linked the repertoires to distant failure. For each of the 20 or so patients, one blood sample was taken before SBRT and one after, so the study sequenced roughly 38 samples in total. The study at large found these results: Unique TCR clone counts fell after SBRT (median about 9,300 before versus 6,000 to 8,000 after; Wilcoxon paired P=0.011). The study was limited by its small cohort and short follow-up, and the findings require independent validation. Differences by metastasis status were reportedly seen in TRBV and TRBJ usage frequencies, involving two V genes at baseline and, after SBRT, nine V genes and two J genes. All reported P values were unadjusted for multiple comparisons. No determination of tumor specificity was made for expanded TCR clones. Post-SBRT Shannon entropy and its change from baseline were lower in patients who developed distant metastases; baseline Shannon entropy was not associated with metastases.

In its sample, this clonotype was seen a few times. Its target antigen remains unknown. This may come from a read error, since a much larger clone is one base off. All patients had node-negative disease on CT and PET/CT, and none had a history of other malignancies or prior chemotherapy or radiotherapy. Around 5.5 milliliters of peripheral venous blood were drawn into EDTA tubes at each of two time points. Ficoll-Paque Plus density-gradient centrifugation was used to isolate PBMCs. Right after collection, samples were placed at -80 degrees C and kept there until analysis. Two rounds of multiplex PCR were used to amplify the TCR beta CDR3 region from genomic DNA. The first PCR round used primers specific to each TRBV and TRBJ gene, with sequences filed in Chinese patent CN105087789A. Universal primers were used in the second round of PCR. The Roche High Pure PCR Template Preparation Kit was used to extract genomic DNA from the frozen PBMCs. The libraries underwent paired-end sequencing with 151 bp reads on an Illumina HiSeq 3000. In the source study's methods: CutAdapt was used to discard raw reads that did not contain the multiplex PCR primer sequences. High-quality paired reads were merged into contigs with PEAR. By aligning each contig to reference sequences, MiXCR assigned the TRB V, D and J gene segments to that contig. To remove sequencing errors, CDR3 sequences were clustered according to base quality and sequence similarity. Diversity was measured as Shannon entropy normalized by the natural log of productive TCR sequence number. One minus Shannon entropy divided by the natural log of the number of unique clonotypes was used as the definition of clonality. Progression-free survival cut-offs for repertoire metrics were chosen using the Youden index of ROC curves, with analyses run in R 3.5.3. The public reads were reanalyzed by TCRdb: fastp trimming at Q25, MiXCR alignment, in-frame beta chains only. Merged by CDR3 protein, the rows form single entries marked with the most common genes and DNA. The V and J calls reflect TCRdb's pipeline rather than the authors' work. A total of roughly 15,000 distinct CDR3 sequences appear in this sample, approximately 17% of them only once. The ten largest account for around 40% of the sample.

CDR1 SQVTM and CDR2 ANQGSEA are derived from the germline V gene. CDR3 length: 13 amino acids, cysteine to phenylalanine. Here the CDR3 DNA is all that survives: 39 bases in frame from base 1. After removal of 3 bases from V and 15 bases from J, the junction retains 14 bases not matched to a gene. The sequencing here drew on PBMCs, taken before or after stereotactic body radiation therapy (not recorded which). This receptor was obtained from a donor of 50 years or more with non-small cell lung cancer. The rearranged chain carries TRBV29-1 and TRBJ2-1, with 7 middle bases fitting TRBD1. In nucleotides, the sequence is TGCAGCGTTGATTTAAGGACAGGAGAGTTGCGGTTCTTC. The translation is CSVDLRTGELRFF.